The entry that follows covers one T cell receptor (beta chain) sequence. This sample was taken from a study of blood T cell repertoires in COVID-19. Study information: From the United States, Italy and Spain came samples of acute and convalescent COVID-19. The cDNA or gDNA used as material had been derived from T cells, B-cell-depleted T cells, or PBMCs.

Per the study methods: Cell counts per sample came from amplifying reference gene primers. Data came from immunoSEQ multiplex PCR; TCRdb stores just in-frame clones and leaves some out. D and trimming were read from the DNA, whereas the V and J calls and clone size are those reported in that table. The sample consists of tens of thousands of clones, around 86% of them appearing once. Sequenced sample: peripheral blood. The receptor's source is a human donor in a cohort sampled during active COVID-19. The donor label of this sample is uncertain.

The CDR3 region is CASRRRDRNYGYTF. In nucleotides, the CDR3 is TGTGCCAGCAGGCGTAGGGACAGGAACTATGGCTACACCTTC. The V and J genes are TRBV27 and TRBJ1-2; 8 bases align to TRBD1. This CDR3 has 14 amino acids. Germline V CDR1 and CDR2: MNHEY, SMNVEV (reference sequence). Trimming took 6 bases from V and 2 from J; bases not matched to a gene: 5.